This T cell receptor beta chain emerged from a study of T cell repertoires in cytomegalovirus infection. Across the study: Through public TCR beta signatures, both CMV infection and matching HLA type were indicated.

TCRdb processed the reads anew with MiXCR; each CDR3 protein has one entry. There are over 450,000 distinct CDR3 sequences in the sample; roughly 10% occur only once, and 10% to 13% lies in the top ten. Overall study results and limits: Dominating the ex vivo response were HLA-C-restricted CMV-specific TCR beta clonotypes. Cumulated frequencies of public TCR beta families served to identify carriers of CMV plus the relevant HLA.

This clonotype was counted at least ten times. Its antigen is not known. Relative to the germline gene, one junction end is altered; a read error may explain this. This sequence was found in a human donor in good health (CMV status not recorded). Some clones in this sample may be carry-over from other donors' samples. What was sequenced was PBMCs.

The DNA for the CDR3 is TGTGCCAGCAGTCTATCTAAGTCCCCTTACTACGAGCAGTACTTC. Protein sequence: CASSLSKSPYYEQYF. V usage is TRBV27 and J usage is TRBJ2-7; unclear D gene. The CDR3 sequence is 15 residues long. Germline V gene data show CDR1 as MNHEY and CDR2 as SMNVEV (reference sequence).